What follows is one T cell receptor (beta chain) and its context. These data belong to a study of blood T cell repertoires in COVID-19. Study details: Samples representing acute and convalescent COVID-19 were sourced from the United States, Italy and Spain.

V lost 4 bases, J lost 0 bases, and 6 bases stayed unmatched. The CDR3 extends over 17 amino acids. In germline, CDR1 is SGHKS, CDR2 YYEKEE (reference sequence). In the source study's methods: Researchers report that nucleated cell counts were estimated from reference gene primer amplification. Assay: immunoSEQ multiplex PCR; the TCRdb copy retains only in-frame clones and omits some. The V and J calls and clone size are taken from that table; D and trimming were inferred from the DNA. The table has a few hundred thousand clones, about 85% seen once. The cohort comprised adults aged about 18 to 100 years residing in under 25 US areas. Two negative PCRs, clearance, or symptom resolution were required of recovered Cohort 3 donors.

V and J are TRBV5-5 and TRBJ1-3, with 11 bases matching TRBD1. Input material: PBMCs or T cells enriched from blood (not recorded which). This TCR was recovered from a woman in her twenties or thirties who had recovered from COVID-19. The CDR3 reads CASSPTGTGGSGNTIYF. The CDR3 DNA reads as TGTGCCAGCAGCCCCACCGGGACAGGGGGCTCTGGAAACACCATATATTTT.